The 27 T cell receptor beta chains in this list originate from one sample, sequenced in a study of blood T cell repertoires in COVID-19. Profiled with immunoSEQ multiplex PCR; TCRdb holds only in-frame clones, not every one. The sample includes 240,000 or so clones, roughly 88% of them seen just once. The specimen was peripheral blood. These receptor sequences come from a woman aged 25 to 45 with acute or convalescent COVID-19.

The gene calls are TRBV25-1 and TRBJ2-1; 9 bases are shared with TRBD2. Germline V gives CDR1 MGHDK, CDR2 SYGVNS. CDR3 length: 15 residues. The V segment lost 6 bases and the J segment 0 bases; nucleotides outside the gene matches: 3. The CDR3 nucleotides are TGTGCCAGCAGGAATAGCGGGAGCTCCTACAATGAGCAGTTCTTC. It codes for CASRNSGSSYNEQFF.

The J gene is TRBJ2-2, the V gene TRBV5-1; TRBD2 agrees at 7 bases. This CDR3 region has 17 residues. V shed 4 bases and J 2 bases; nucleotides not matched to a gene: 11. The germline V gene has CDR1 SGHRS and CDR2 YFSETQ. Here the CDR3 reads CASSLGGEALNTGELFF. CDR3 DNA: TGCGCCAGCAGCCTGGGAGGGGAGGCTTTAAACACCGGGGAGCTGTTTTTT.

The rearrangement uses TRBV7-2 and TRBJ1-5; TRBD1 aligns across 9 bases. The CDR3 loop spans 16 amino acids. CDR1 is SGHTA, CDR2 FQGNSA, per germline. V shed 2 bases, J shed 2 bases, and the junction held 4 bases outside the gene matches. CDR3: CASSLLRTGGNQPQHF. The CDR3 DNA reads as TGTGCCAGCAGCTTATTACGGACAGGGGGCAATCAGCCCCAGCATTTT.

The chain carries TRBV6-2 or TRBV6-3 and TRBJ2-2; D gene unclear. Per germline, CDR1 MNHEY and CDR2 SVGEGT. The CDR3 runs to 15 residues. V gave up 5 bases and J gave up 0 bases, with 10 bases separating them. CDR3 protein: CASSRYSANTGELFF. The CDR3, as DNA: TGTGCCAGCAGTCGATACAGTGCGAACACCGGGGAGCTGTTTTTT.

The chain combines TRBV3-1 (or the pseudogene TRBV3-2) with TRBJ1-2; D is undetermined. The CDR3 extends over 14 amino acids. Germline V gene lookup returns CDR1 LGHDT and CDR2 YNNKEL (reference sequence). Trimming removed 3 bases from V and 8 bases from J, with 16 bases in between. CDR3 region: CASSQTGFHGGYTF. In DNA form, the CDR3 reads TGTGCCAGCAGCCAGACGGGATTTCATGGGGGCTACACCTTC.

DNA of the CDR3: TGTGCCAGCAGTTTGGGGGGGGCCGGGGGCGAGCAGTACTTC. It is translated as CASSLGGAGGEQYF. The chain joins TRBV27 to TRBJ2-7; D might be TRBD2 (7 bases). V was trimmed by 3 bases and J by 6 bases, leaving 15 bases between them. Germline-derived CDR1 and CDR2 are MNHEY and SMNVEV (reference sequence). CDR3 length: 14 amino acids.

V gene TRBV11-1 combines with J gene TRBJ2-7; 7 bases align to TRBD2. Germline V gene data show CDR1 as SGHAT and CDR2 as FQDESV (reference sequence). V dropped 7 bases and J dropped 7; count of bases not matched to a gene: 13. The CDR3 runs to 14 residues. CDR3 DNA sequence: TGTGCCAGCACCCTGAGGCGGGAGTCTCGTGAGCAGTACTTC. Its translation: CASTLRRESREQYF. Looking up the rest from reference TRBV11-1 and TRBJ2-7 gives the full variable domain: EAEVAQSPRYKITEKSQAVAFWCDPISGHATLYWYRQILGQGPELLVQFQDESVVDDSQLPKDRFSAERLKGVDSTLKIQPAELGDSAMYLCASTLRRESREQYFGPGTRLTVT.

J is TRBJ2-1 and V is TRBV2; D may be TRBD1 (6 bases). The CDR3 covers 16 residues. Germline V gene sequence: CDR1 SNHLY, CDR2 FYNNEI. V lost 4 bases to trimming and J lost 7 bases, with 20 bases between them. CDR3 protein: CASSGRIRDTSNEQFF. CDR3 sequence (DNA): TGTGCCAGCAGTGGGAGAATCCGGGACACCTCGAATGAGCAGTTCTTC.

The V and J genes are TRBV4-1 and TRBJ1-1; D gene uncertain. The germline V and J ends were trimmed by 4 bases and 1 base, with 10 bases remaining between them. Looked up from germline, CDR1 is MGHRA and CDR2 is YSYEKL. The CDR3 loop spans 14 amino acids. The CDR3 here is CASSLQTENTEAFF. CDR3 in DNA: TGCGCCAGCAGCCTCCAAACAGAGAACACTGAAGCTTTCTTT.

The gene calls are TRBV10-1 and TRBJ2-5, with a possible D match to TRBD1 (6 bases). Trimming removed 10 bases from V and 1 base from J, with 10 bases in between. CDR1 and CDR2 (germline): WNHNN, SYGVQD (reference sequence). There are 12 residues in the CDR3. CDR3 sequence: CAMPTGQETQYF. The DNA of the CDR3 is TGCGCCATGCCGACAGGCCAAGAGACCCAGTACTTC.

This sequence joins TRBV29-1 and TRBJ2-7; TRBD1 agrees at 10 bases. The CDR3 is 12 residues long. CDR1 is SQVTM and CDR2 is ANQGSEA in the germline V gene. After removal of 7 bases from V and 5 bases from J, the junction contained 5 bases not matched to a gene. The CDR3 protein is CSGGQGLNEQYF. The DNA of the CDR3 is TGCAGCGGGGGACAGGGGTTGAACGAGCAGTACTTC.

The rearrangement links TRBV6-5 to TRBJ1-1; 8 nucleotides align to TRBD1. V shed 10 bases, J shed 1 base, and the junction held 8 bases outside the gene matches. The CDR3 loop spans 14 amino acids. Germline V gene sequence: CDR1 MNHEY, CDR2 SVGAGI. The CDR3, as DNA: TGTGCCACAACCCGCGGGACAGGGAACACTGAAGCTTTCTTT. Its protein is CATTRGTGNTEAFF.

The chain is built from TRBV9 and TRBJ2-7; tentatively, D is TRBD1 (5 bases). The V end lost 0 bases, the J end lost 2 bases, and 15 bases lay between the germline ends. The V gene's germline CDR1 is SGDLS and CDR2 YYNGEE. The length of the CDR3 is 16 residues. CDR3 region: CASSVGAMGLTYEQYF. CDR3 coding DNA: TGTGCCAGCAGCGTAGGGGCTATGGGGCTAACCTACGAGCAGTACTTC.

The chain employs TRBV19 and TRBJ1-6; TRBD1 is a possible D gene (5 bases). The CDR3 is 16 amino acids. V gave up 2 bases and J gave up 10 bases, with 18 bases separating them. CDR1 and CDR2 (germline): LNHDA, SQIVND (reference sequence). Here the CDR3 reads CASSITRQIPISPLHF. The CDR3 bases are TGTGCCAGTAGTATAACCCGACAGATTCCGATCTCACCCCTCCACTTT.

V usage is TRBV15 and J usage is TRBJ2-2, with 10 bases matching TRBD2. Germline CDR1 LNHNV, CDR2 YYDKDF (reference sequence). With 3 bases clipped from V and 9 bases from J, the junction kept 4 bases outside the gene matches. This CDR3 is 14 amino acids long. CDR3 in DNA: TGTGCCACCAGCAGCTTTAGCGGGAGGCGGGAGCTGTTTTTT. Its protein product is CATSSFSGRRELFF.

CDR3: CASSSFAVSDTQYF. The DNA of the CDR3 is TGTGCCAGCAGCTCCTTTGCGGTATCGGATACGCAGTATTTT. The J gene is TRBJ2-3, the V gene TRBV5-6; D is uncertain. Germline loops: CDR1 SGHDT, CDR2 YYEEEE. The CDR3 consists of 14 residues. The ends were cut back, 3 bases at V and 6 bases at J, with 14 bases in the middle.

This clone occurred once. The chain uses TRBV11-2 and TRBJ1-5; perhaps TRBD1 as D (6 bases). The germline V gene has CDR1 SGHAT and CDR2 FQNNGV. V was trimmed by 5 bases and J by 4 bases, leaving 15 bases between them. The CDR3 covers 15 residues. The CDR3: CASSPGQGINQPQHF. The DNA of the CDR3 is TGTGCCAGCAGCCCCGGGCAGGGGATAAATCAGCCCCAGCATTTT.

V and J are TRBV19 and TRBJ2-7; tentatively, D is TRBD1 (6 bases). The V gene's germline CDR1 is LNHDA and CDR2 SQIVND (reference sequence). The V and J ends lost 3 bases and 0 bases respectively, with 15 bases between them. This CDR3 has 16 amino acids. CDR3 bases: TGTGCCAGTAGTATCCCCGGGACAAGGAGCTCCTACGAGCAGTACTTC. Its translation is CASSIPGTRSSYEQYF.

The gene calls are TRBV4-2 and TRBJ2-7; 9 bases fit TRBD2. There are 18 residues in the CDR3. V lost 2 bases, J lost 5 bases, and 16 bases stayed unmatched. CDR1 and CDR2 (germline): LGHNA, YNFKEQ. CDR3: CASSQFRGSSGTPNEQYF. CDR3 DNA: TGTGCCAGCAGCCAATTCAGAGGGTCTAGCGGGACACCCAACGAGCAGTACTTC.

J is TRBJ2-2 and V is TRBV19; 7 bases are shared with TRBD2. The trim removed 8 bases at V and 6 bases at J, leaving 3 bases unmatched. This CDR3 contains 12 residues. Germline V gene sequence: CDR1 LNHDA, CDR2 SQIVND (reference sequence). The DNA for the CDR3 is TGTGCCAGTTTCGGGGGGTCCGGGGAGCTGTTTTTT. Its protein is CASFGGSGELFF.

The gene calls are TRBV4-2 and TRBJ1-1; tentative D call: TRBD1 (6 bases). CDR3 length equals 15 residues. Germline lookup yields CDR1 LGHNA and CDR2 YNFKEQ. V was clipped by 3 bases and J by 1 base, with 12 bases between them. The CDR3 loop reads CASSHITGPNTEAFF. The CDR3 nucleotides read TGTGCCAGCAGCCATATCACAGGGCCGAACACTGAAGCTTTCTTT.

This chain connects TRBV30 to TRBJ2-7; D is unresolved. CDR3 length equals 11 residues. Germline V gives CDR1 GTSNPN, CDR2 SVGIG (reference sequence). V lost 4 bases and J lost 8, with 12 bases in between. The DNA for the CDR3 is TGTGCCTGGAATAAGAACAAAAAGCAGTACTTC. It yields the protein CAWNKNKKQYF. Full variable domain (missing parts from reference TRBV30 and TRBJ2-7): SQTIHQWPATLVQPVGSPLSLECTVEGTSNPNLYWYRQAAGRGLQLLFYSVGIGQISSEVPQNLSASRPQDRQFILSSKKLLLSDSGFYLCAWNKNKKQYFGPGTRLTVT.

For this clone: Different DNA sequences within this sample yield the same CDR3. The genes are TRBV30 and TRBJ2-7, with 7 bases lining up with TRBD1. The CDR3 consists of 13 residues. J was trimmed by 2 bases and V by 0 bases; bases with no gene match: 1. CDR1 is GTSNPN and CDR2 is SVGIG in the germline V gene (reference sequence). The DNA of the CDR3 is TGTGCCTGGAGTGTAGGGGGCCCCTACGAGCAGTACTTC. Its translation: CAWSVGGPYEQYF.

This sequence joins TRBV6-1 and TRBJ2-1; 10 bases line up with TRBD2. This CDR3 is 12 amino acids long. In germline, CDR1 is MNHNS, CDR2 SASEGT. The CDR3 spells CSSGSRDNEQFF. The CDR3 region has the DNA TGTTCTAGCGGGAGCCGTGACAATGAGCAGTTCTTC.

DNA for the CDR3: TGCAGCGGGGGGACAGACAATTCCTACGAGCAGTACTTC. It specifies CSGGTDNSYEQYF. The chain is built from TRBV29-1 and TRBJ2-7, with TRBD1 matching 7 bases. The CDR3 is 13 residues long. Germline CDR1 and CDR2: SQVTM and ANQGSEA. V lost 7 bases to trimming and J lost 1 base; unmatched junction nucleotides: 7.

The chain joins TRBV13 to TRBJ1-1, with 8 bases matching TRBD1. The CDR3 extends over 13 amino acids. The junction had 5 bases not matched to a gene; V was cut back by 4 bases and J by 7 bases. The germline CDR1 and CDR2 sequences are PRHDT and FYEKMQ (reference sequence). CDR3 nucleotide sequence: TGTGCCAGCAGCTCCTGGACAGGGCTTGAAGCTTTCTTT. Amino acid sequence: CASSSWTGLEAFF. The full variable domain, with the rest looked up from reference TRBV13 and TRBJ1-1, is AAGVIQSPRHLIKEKRETATLKCYPIPRHDTVYWYQQGPGQDPQFLISFYEKMQSDKGSIPDRFSAQQFSDYHSELNMSSLELGDSALYFCASSSWTGLEAFFGQGTRLTVV.

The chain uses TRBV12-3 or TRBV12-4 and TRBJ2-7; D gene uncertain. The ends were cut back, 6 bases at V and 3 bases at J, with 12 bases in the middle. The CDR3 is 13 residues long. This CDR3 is CASSPRFSYEQYF. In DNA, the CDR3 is TGTGCCAGCAGCCCCAGGTTCAGCTACGAGCAGTACTTC.